This is a list of T cell receptor beta chains from one sample in a study of T cells after yellow fever vaccination. TCRdb fed the 5' RACE reads into MiXCR, producing one record per CDR3 protein. The table lists 60,000 to 85,000 distinct CDR3 sequences, approximately 7% of them singletons, with 35% to 40% in the top ten. Sequences were derived from CD8+ T cells sorted from PBMCs, sampled about 49 days after the first yellow fever vaccination. Receptors originate from a man aged 18-30 years who received the YFV17D yellow fever vaccine. Both conserved end residues are part of each CDR3. A D gene is named only where the DNA matches it firmly. Expanded clones are given a class, and other clones once, few, many or no size at all.

V: TRBV15; J: TRBJ1-2; size: .; D: .; DNA: TGTGCCACCAGCAGAGATCACGGTTTGGCAGGGAACTATGGCTACACCTTC; CDR3: CATSRDHGLAGNYGYTF
V: TRBV12-3/TRBV12-4; J: TRBJ1-1; size: many; D: .; DNA: TGTGCCAGCAGTTATCTTTTGGGGGCTTCCGCTGAAGCTTTCTTT; CDR3: CASSYLLGASAEAFF
V: TRBV5-1; J: TRBJ2-5; size: .; D: .; DNA: TGCGCCAGCAGCTTGGTGTATTCCGCGTCAGGGGAAGAGACCCAGTACTTC; CDR3: CASSLVYSASGEETQYF
V: TRBV5-1; J: TRBJ1-5; size: many; D: TRBD1; DNA: TGCGCCAGCAGCTTAGGTACAGGGGTCCATCAGCCCCAGCATTTT; CDR3: CASSLGTGVHQPQHF
V: TRBV11-2; J: TRBJ2-2; size: many; D: TRBD1; DNA: TGTGCCAGCAGCTCCCCGGGACAGGGGGCTAGGGTAGGCTCCGGGGAGCTGTTTTTT; CDR3: CASSSPGQGARVGSGELFF
V: TRBV15; J: TRBJ2-5; size: many; D: .; DNA: TGTGCCACCAGCAGAGTGGGGGGGGCGCGTCTTTCCCAAGAGACCCAGTACTTC; CDR3: CATSRVGGARLSQETQYF
V: TRBV13; J: TRBJ2-1; size: many; D: TRBD1; DNA: TGTGCCAGCAGCCTTGGACAGGGCTACTACAATGAGCAGTTCTTC; CDR3: CASSLGQGYYNEQFF
V: TRBV11-1; J: TRBJ2-4; size: many; D: TRBD2; DNA: TGTGCCAGCAGCCCCTCCGGGGCGGGGGATTCCATAGCCAAAAACATTCAGTACTTC; CDR3: CASSPSGAGDSIAKNIQYF
V: TRBV6-1; J: TRBJ2-2; size: many; D: .; DNA: TGTGCCAGCAGTGAACCAAACACCGGGGAGCTGTTTTTT; CDR3: CASSEPNTGELFF
V: TRBV29-1; J: TRBJ2-1; size: .; D: TRBD1; DNA: TGCAGCGTTGAAGAGCCCGGGACAGCGTCTGTCTACAATGAGCAGTTCTTC; CDR3: CSVEEPGTASVYNEQFF
V: TRBV5-8; J: TRBJ1-1; size: many; D: .; DNA: TGTGCCAGCAGCGGCGAACTGAACACTGAAGCTTTCTTT; CDR3: CASSGELNTEAFF
V: TRBV5-1; J: TRBJ2-5; size: many; D: TRBD2; DNA: TGCGCCAGCAGCTTGGGCGGGAGGTCCATCGGGGCCCAGTACTTC; CDR3: CASSLGGRSIGAQYF
V: TRBV7-9; J: TRBJ2-1; size: many; D: TRBD2; DNA: TGTGCCAGCAGCTTAGCGGGGGGGGTCGTGAATGAGCAGTTCTTC; CDR3: CASSLAGGVVNEQFF
V: TRBV7-7; J: TRBJ2-1; size: many; D: TRBD2; DNA: TGTGCCAGCAGCTCCGGACTAGCGGGGATCAATGAGCAGTTCTTC; CDR3: CASSSGLAGINEQFF
V: TRBV4-1; J: TRBJ1-1; size: many; D: .; DNA: TGCGCCAGCAGCCAAGAGCTTGTCACTGAAGCTTTCTTT; CDR3: CASSQELVTEAFF
V: TRBV4-3; J: TRBJ2-2; size: many; D: .; DNA: TGCGCCAGCAGCCAGGTGTCCACGAACACCGGGGAGCTGTTTTTT; CDR3: CASSQVSTNTGELFF
V: TRBV7-8; J: TRBJ1-2; size: .; D: .; DNA: TGTGCCAGCAGCTTTCGGACTAACTATGGCTACACCTTC; CDR3: CASSFRTNYGYTF
V: TRBV5-6; J: TRBJ1-6; size: few; D: .; DNA: TGTGCCAGCAGCTTCGCGGTTTGGAATTCACCCCTCCACTTT; CDR3: CASSFAVWNSPLHF
V: TRBV12-3/TRBV12-4; J: TRBJ1-5; size: many; D: .; DNA: TGTGCCAGCGCCCCAGGCAATCAGCCCCAGCATTTT; CDR3: CASAPGNQPQHF
V: TRBV6-5; J: TRBJ2-2; size: many; D: .; DNA: TGTGCCAGCAGTTTCCAGAGCACCGGGGAGCTGTTTTTT; CDR3: CASSFQSTGELFF
V: TRBV4-3; J: TRBJ2-3; size: many; D: .; DNA: TGCGCCAGCAGCCAAGAAGGACTTTTCACAGATACGCAGTATTTT; CDR3: CASSQEGLFTDTQYF
V: TRBV12-3/TRBV12-4; J: TRBJ2-3; size: few; D: TRBD2; DNA: TGTGCCAGCACGAGCGGGGGGACAGATACGCAGTATTTT; CDR3: CASTSGGTDTQYF
V: TRBV20-1; J: TRBJ1-5; size: many; D: .; DNA: TGCAGTGCCCGGGACAACCCACTTCAGCCCCAGCATTTT; CDR3: CSARDNPLQPQHF
V: TRBV3-1; J: TRBJ2-7; size: many; D: .; DNA: TGTGCCAGCAGCTTTCGAGAGGGGAGCTACGAGCAGTACTTC; CDR3: CASSFREGSYEQYF
V: TRBV12-3/TRBV12-4; J: TRBJ1-2; size: .; D: .; DNA: TGTGCCAGCAGTGGGGGCCCGAACTATGGCTACACCTTC; CDR3: CASSGGPNYGYTF
V: TRBV4-1; J: TRBJ1-1; size: many; D: .; DNA: TGCGCCAGCAGCCAAGAGATCTTTTTAGAAGCTTTCTTT; CDR3: CASSQEIFLEAFF
V: TRBV7-9; J: TRBJ2-1; size: many; D: .; DNA: TGTGCCAGCAGCCCTGGATCACCGGCAGTGAAGGATGAGCAGTTCTTC; CDR3: CASSPGSPAVKDEQFF
V: TRBV25-1; J: TRBJ2-7; size: few; D: TRBD2; DNA: TGTGCCAGCAGTGATTTAGCGGGCTACGAGCAGTACTTC; CDR3: CASSDLAGYEQYF
V: TRBV6-5; J: TRBJ1-5; size: few; D: .; DNA: TGTGCCAGCAGGTCAAAGCCGGTCAATCAGCCCCAGCATTTT; CDR3: CASRSKPVNQPQHF
V: TRBV6-5; J: TRBJ1-1; size: few; D: .; DNA: TGTGCCAGCAGTTACTCGGGGTCAGTCATGAACACTGAAGCTTTCTTT; CDR3: CASSYSGSVMNTEAFF
V: TRBV7-2; J: TRBJ2-1; size: many; D: .; DNA: TGTGCCAGCAGTCTCATCGCCGAGGGGCCCGGGGGGCAGTTCTTC; CDR3: CASSLIAEGPGGQFF
V: TRBV7-9; J: TRBJ2-1; size: few; D: TRBD2; DNA: TGTGCCAGCTCCCCCCCCGGGACTAGCGGGGGGCATGAGCAGTTCTTC; CDR3: CASSPPGTSGGHEQFF
V: TRBV4-1; J: TRBJ1-5; size: .; D: .; DNA: TGCGCCAGCAGCCAGCTGGGGGCACCGCATCAGCCCCAGCATTTT; CDR3: CASSQLGAPHQPQHF
V: TRBV4-1; J: TRBJ2-5; size: many; D: .; DNA: TGCGCCAGCAGCCAAGACGTCCACAGGGAGGTCGCAGAGACCCAGTACTTC; CDR3: CASSQDVHREVAETQYF
V: TRBV6-4; J: TRBJ1-1; size: many; D: .; DNA: TGTGCCAGCAGTGAAGGAGAAGGGGCCGGGCACGCTGAAGCTTTCTTT; CDR3: CASSEGEGAGHAEAFF
V: TRBV7-6; J: TRBJ1-1; size: few; D: TRBD1; DNA: TGTGCCAGCAGCCACCGGGACAGGGGAATTCGGAACACTGAAGCTTTCTTT; CDR3: CASSHRDRGIRNTEAFF
V: TRBV18; J: TRBJ2-1; size: .; D: .; DNA: TGTGCCAGCTCACCAAGATCCGTAGATGAGCAGTTCTTC; CDR3: CASSPRSVDEQFF
V: TRBV12-3/TRBV12-4; J: TRBJ2-5; size: many; D: .; DNA: TGTGCCAGCAGTTTACTTAGCGACCAAGAGACCCAGTACTTC; CDR3: CASSLLSDQETQYF
V: TRBV4-2; J: TRBJ2-3; size: many; D: TRBD2; DNA: TGTGCCAGCAGGGTCTCTACTAGCGGTCGCACAGATACGCAGTATTTT; CDR3: CASRVSTSGRTDTQYF
V: TRBV3-1; J: TRBJ2-7; size: many; D: .; DNA: TGTGCCAGCAGCCAATACAGGGAGCACCCCGAGCAGTACTTC; CDR3: CASSQYREHPEQYF
V: TRBV25-1; J: TRBJ1-1; size: .; D: TRBD1; DNA: TGTGCCAGCAGAACGGACAGGGGGCGAATTGGGAACACTGAAGCTTTCTTT; CDR3: CASRTDRGRIGNTEAFF
V: TRBV6-5; J: TRBJ2-7; size: few; D: .; DNA: TGTGCCAGCAGTTATTCTGACACGACCTACGAGCAGTACTTC; CDR3: CASSYSDTTYEQYF
V: TRBV7-9; J: TRBJ2-5; size: many; D: .; DNA: TGTGCCAGCAGCCCAAAGTCCCACCGCAAAGAGACCCAGTACTTC; CDR3: CASSPKSHRKETQYF
V: TRBV29-1; J: TRBJ1-1; size: .; D: .; DNA: TGCAGCGTTGCCCCCAATTCAGGGCAAGCTTTCTTT; CDR3: CSVAPNSGQAFF
V: TRBV7-9; J: TRBJ1-1; size: .; D: .; DNA: TGTGCCAGCGGGATCGGGAACACTGAAGCTTTCTTT; CDR3: CASGIGNTEAFF
V: TRBV7-3; J: TRBJ2-1; size: medium-sized; D: TRBD2; DNA: TGTGCCAGCAGCGTTGGACTAGCGGGTAACAATGAGCAGTTCTTC; CDR3: CASSVGLAGNNEQFF
V: TRBV4-1; J: TRBJ1-3; size: few; D: .; DNA: TGCGCCAGCAGCCAAGGTCACCCCCGCTCTGGAAACACCATATATTTT; CDR3: CASSQGHPRSGNTIYF
V: TRBV6-2/TRBV6-3; J: TRBJ2-4; size: many; D: TRBD2; DNA: TGTGCCAGCAGTTACCCCCTAGCGGAGTCCAAAAACATTCAGTACTTC; CDR3: CASSYPLAESKNIQYF
V: TRBV7-9; J: TRBJ1-6; size: few; D: .; DNA: TGTGCCAGCAGCTTGGAACGGTTGAGGGATAATTCACCCCTCCACTTT; CDR3: CASSLERLRDNSPLHF
V: TRBV7-3; J: TRBJ2-2; size: few; D: TRBD1; DNA: TGTGCCAGCAGCTCAACCCCGGGACAGGACTTTGGGCTGTTTTTT; CDR3: CASSSTPGQDFGLFF
V: TRBV18; J: TRBJ2-1; size: .; D: .; DNA: TGTGCCAGCTCACCGATCGGCGAGGGGGTTCGTCCCTACAATGAGCAGTTCTTC; CDR3: CASSPIGEGVRPYNEQFF
V: TRBV9; J: TRBJ2-5; size: once; D: TRBD2; DNA: TGTGCCAGCAGCGTAGGACTAGCGGGGGATCTGGAGACCCAGTACTTC; CDR3: CASSVGLAGDLETQYF
V: TRBV4-1; J: TRBJ1-1; size: few; D: .; DNA: TGCGCCAGCAGCCCAGATGGGGGGGCAGAAGCTTTCTTT; CDR3: CASSPDGGAEAFF
V: TRBV5-1; J: TRBJ2-5; size: few; D: .; DNA: TGCGCCAGCAGCGTGGTGAGCTATGAGACCCAGTACTTC; CDR3: CASSVVSYETQYF